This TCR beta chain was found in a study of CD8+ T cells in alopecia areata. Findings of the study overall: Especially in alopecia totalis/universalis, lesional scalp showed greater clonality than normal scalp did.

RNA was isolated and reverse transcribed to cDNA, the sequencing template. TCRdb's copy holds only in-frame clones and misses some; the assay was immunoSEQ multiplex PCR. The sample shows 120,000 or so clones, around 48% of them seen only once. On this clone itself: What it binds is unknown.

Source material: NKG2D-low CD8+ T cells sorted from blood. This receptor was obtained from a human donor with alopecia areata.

The CDR3 sequence is CASSYSSAFHGYTF. Here the CDR3 DNA reads TGTGCCAGCAGTTACTCATCCGCGTTCCATGGCTACACCTTC. The chain has TRBV6-5 and TRBJ1-2; D unresolved. The length of the CDR3 is 14 residues. With 0 bases removed from V and 6 bases from J, the gap between germline ends came to 11 bases. Germline V gene lookup returns CDR1 MNHEY and CDR2 SVGAGI.